This TCR beta chain was sequenced for a study of blood T cell repertoires in COVID-19. At the level of the study: PBMCs, B-cell-depleted T cells, or T cells were the source of the cDNA or gDNA that made up the material.

CDR3 length equals 11 residues. V lost 8 bases, J lost 8 bases, and 12 bases lay in between. Looked up from germline, CDR1 is MNHEY and CDR2 is SMNVEV (reference sequence). This clone was seen just once. Produced via immunoSEQ multiplex PCR; TCRdb's table is partial and in-frame only. This table holds 90,000 to 120,000 clones, roughly 90% found once. The receptor was derived from a man aged 35-49 years with active or convalescent COVID-19. Sequenced input: peripheral blood. The chain is built from TRBV27 and TRBJ1-1, with a weak D call TRBD1 (5 bases). The CDR3 is CASFSHREAFF. The CDR3 DNA sequence: TGTGCCAGCTTCTCTCACAGGGAAGCTTTCTTT.